The 3 T cell receptor beta chains reported below all come from one sample, sequenced in a study of blood T cell repertoires in COVID-19. Assay used: immunoSEQ multiplex PCR; TCRdb lists only in-frame clones, some missing. The data show 300,000 to 450,000 clones, roughly 80% seen once. The sample comprised peripheral blood. The receptors derive from a human donor with acute or convalescent COVID-19. The donor label of this sample is uncertain.

The V and J genes are TRBV7-8 and TRBJ2-3, with 13 positions matching TRBD2. Losses at the gene ends were 5 bases for V and 6 bases for J; bases not matched to a gene: 8. Germline V gene data show CDR1 as SGHVS and CDR2 as FQNEAQ. The CDR3 length is 16 residues. This chain's CDR3 is CASSPMTSGRSDTQYF. The CDR3 region has the DNA TGTGCCAGCAGCCCTATGACTAGCGGGAGGTCGGATACGCAGTATTTT.

The chain joins TRBV28 to TRBJ2-6; TRBD2 is a possible D gene (5 bases). From germline, CDR1 is MDHEN and CDR2 SYDVKM. V shed 4 bases and J shed 0 bases, with 16 bases lying between them. CDR3 size: 18 residues. Here the CDR3 reads CASSSHPVGDSGANVLTF. CDR3 coding DNA: TGTGCCAGCAGTTCCCACCCCGTGGGAGACTCTGGGGCCAACGTCCTGACTTTC.

The chain uses TRBV5-1 and TRBJ1-1; tentatively, D is TRBD1 (6 bases). CDR1 and CDR2 (germline): SGHRS, YFSETQ. The CDR3 spans 16 residues. V lost 4 bases to trimming and J lost 1 base, with 17 bases between them. CDR3 loop: CASSPLGANWNTEAFF. The DNA for the CDR3 is TGCGCCAGCAGCCCCTTGGGGGCGAACTGGAACACTGAAGCTTTCTTT.